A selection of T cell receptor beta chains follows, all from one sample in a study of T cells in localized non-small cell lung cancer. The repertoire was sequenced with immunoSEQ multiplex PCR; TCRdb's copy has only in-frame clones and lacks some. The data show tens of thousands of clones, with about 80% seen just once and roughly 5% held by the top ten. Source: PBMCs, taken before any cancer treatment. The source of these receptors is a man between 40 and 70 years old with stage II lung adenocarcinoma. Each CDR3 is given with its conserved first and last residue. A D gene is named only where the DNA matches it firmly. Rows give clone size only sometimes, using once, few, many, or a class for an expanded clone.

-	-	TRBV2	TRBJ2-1	CASKPDSSYNEQFF	TGTGCCAGCAAACCCGACAGTTCCTACAATGAGCAGTTCTTC
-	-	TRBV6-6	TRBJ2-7	CASSYSFPRVYEQYF	TGTGCCAGCAGTTACTCGTTCCCCCGGGTCTACGAGCAGTACTTC
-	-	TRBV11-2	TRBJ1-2	CASSLGPIYGYTF	TGTGCCAGCAGCTTAGGCCCGATCTATGGCTACACCTTC
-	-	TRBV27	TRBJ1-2	CASSRGGAYPPANYGYTF	TGTGCCAGCAGTCGAGGTGGGGCCTATCCCCCAGCTAACTATGGCTACACCTTC
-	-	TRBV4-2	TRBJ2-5	CASSQGTGTQETQYF	TGTGCCAGCAGCCAAGGGACGGGGACTCAAGAGACCCAGTACTTC
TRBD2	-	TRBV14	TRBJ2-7	CASSQVPASGGNEQYF	TGTGCCAGCAGCCAAGTCCCGGCTAGCGGGGGGAACGAGCAGTACTTC
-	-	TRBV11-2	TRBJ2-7	CASSLVRGEQYF	TGTGCCAGCAGCTTAGTCCGAGGAGAGCAGTACTTC
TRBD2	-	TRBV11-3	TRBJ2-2	CASSPRLAGETGELFF	TGTGCCAGCAGCCCGAGACTAGCGGGGGAAACCGGGGAGCTGTTTTTT
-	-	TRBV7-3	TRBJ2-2	CASSLYAFANTGELFF	TGTGCCAGCAGCTTATACGCGTTCGCGAACACCGGGGAGCTGTTTTTT
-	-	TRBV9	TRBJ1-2	CASSVAQAANYGYTF	TGTGCCAGCAGCGTAGCTCAGGCCGCTAACTATGGCTACACCTTC
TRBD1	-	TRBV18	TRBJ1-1	CASSPSRTGVTEAFF	TGTGCCAGCTCACCATCCAGGACAGGGGTCACTGAAGCTTTCTTT
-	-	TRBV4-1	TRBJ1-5	CASSLSKEGNQPQHF	TGCGCCAGCAGCTTAAGTAAGGAGGGCAATCAGCCCCAGCATTTT
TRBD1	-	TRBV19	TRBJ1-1	CASGTGGSSEAFF	TGTGCCAGTGGCACAGGGGGGTCGAGTGAAGCTTTCTTT
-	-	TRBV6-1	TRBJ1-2	CASSEIGFSGYTF	TGTGCCAGCAGTGAGATAGGGTTCAGTGGCTACACCTTC
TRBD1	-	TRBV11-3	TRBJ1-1	CASSQRAGGTEAFF	TGTGCCAGCAGCCAGCGCGCAGGGGGCACTGAAGCTTTCTTT
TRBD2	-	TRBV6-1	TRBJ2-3	CASRQGLAGTDTQYF	TGTGCCAGCAGGCAGGGACTAGCGGGCACAGATACGCAGTATTTT
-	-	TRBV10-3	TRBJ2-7	CAISEGRIYEQYF	TGTGCCATCAGTGAGGGCAGGATCTACGAGCAGTACTTC
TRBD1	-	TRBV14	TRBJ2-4	CASSQVGTGENIQYF	TGTGCCAGCAGCCAAGTGGGGACAGGGGAAAACATTCAGTACTTC
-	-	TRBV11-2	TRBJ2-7	CASSPVGVPRGSYEQYF	TGTGCCAGCAGCCCCGTGGGGGTCCCGAGGGGCTCCTACGAGCAGTACTTC
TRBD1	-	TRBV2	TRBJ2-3	CASSRDSNADTQYF	TGTGCCAGCAGTCGGGACAGCAATGCAGATACGCAGTATTTT
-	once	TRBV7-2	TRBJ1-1	CASSRQGDMNTEAFF	TGTGCCAGCAGCAGACAAGGCGATATGAACACTGAAGCTTTCTTT
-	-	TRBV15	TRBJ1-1	CATSRGNVNTEAFF	TGTGCCACCAGCAGAGGGAACGTGAACACTGAAGCTTTCTTT
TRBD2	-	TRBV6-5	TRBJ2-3	CASRYHGGTQYF	TGTGCCAGCAGGTACCACGGGGGGACGCAGTATTTT
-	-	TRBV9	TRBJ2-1	CASSVMGRPMGNEQFF	TGTGCCAGCAGCGTAATGGGACGCCCGATGGGAAATGAGCAGTTCTTC
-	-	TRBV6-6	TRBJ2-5	CASSSGPQVTQYF	TGTGCCAGCAGTTCCGGGCCCCAGGTGACCCAGTACTTC
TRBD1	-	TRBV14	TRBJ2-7	CASSRSGGLPYEQYF	TGTGCCAGCAGCCGCTCAGGGGGTCTACCTTACGAGCAGTACTTC
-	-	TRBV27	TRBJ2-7	CASSLRAGGGSTYEQYF	TGTGCCAGCAGTTTACGGGCTGGAGGGGGCAGTACCTACGAGCAGTACTTC
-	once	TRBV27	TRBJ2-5	CASSLSLATKETQYF	TGTGCCAGCAGTTTATCTTTAGCCACCAAAGAGACCCAGTACTTC
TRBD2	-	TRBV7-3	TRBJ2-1	CASSSRSGGSNSNEQFF	TGTGCCAGCAGTTCTAGGAGCGGCGGGAGCAATAGCAATGAGCAGTTCTTC
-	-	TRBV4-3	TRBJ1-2	CASSQDGGVAGYTF	TGCGCCAGCAGCCAAGACGGGGGTGTAGCTGGCTACACCTTC
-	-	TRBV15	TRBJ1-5	CATSRDFGQPQHF	TGTGCCACCAGCAGAGATTTTGGGCAGCCCCAGCATTTT
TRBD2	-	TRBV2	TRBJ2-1	CASSEERENEQFF	TGTGCCAGCAGTGAAGAGCGGGAGAATGAGCAGTTCTTC
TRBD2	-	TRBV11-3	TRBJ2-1	CASSPLAGGRNEQFF	TGTGCCAGCAGCCCCCTAGCGGGAGGGCGCAATGAGCAGTTCTTC
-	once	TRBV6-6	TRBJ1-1	CASTNPTRGRDTEAFF	TGTGCCAGCACCAATCCAACACGGGGGAGGGACACTGAAGCTTTCTTT
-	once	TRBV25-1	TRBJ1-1	CASSEYAVELGTEAFF	TGTGCCAGCAGTGAATACGCGGTCGAATTGGGAACTGAAGCTTTCTTT
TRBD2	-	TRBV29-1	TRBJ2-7	CSALAGGGEQYF	TGCAGCGCTTTAGCGGGAGGAGGCGAGCAGTACTTC
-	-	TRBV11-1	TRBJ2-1	CASSLGSGNNEQFF	TGTGCCAGCAGCTTAGGTTCGGGGAACAATGAGCAGTTCTTC
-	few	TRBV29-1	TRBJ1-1	CSVEIGAMNTEAFF	TGCAGCGTTGAAATTGGGGCTATGAACACTGAAGCTTTCTTT
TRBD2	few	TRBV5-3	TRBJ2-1	CNSRLSGTSGGNEQFF	TGCAACTCAAGACTGTCCGGGACTAGCGGGGGGAATGAGCAGTTCTTC
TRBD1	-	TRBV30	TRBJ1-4	CAWDTGGSNEKLFF	TGTGCCTGGGACACAGGGGGCTCCAATGAAAAACTGTTTTTT
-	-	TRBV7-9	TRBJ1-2	CASSQAGLGAGYTF	TGTGCCAGCAGCCAAGCGGGCCTCGGGGCTGGCTACACCTTC
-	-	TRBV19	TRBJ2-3	CASSMGKGPTDTQYF	TGTGCCAGTAGTATGGGGAAGGGCCCGACAGATACGCAGTATTTT
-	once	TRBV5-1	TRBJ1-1	CASSLEGARTEAFF	TGCGCCAGCAGCTTGGAAGGGGCGCGGACTGAAGCTTTCTTT
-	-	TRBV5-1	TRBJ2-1	CASSFQGYNEQFF	TGCGCCAGCAGCTTTCAGGGGTACAATGAGCAGTTCTTC
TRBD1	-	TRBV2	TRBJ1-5	CASRGGQSNQPQHF	TGTGCCAGCAGGGGGGGACAGTCTAATCAGCCCCAGCATTTT
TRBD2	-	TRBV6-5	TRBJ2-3	CASSSRLAGDRDTQYF	TGTGCCAGCAGTTCCCGACTAGCGGGAGATAGAGATACGCAGTATTTT
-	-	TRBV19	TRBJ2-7	CASSGAGLSYEQYF	TGTGCCAGTAGTGGGGCAGGCCTCTCCTACGAGCAGTACTTC
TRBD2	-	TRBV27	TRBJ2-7	CASSSGRLAGTNEQYF	TGTGCCAGCAGTTCCGGTCGACTAGCGGGAACTAACGAGCAGTACTTC
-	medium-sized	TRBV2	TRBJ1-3	CASQGGSGNTIYF	TGTGCCAGCCAAGGGGGCTCTGGAAACACCATATATTTT
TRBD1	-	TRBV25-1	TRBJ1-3	CASSGWDRAGNTIYF	TGTGCCAGCAGTGGTTGGGACAGGGCTGGAAACACCATATATTTT
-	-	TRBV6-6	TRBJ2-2	CASSQTTGSGELFF	TGTGCCAGCAGTCAAACCACAGGGTCCGGGGAGCTGTTTTTT
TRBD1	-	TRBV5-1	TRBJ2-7	CASSLAKQGQGREQYF	TGCGCCAGCAGCTTGGCCAAGCAGGGACAGGGGCGCGAGCAGTACTTC
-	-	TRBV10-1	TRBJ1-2	CASSDGINYGYTF	TGCGCCAGCAGTGATGGAATAAACTATGGCTACACCTTC
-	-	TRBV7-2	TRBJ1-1	CASSSMVGVNTEAFF	TGTGCCAGCAGCTCCATGGTCGGAGTTAACACTGAAGCTTTCTTT
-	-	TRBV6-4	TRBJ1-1	CASARGLGTEAFF	TGTGCCAGCGCTAGGGGACTTGGCACTGAAGCTTTCTTT
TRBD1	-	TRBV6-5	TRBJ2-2	CASIGQGWTGELFF	TGTGCCAGCATCGGACAGGGTTGGACCGGGGAGCTGTTTTTT
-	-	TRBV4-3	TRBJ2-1	CASSQEQPSYNEQFF	TGCGCCAGCAGCCAAGAACAGCCCTCCTACAATGAGCAGTTCTTC
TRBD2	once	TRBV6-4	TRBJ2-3	CASSDQAGSTDTQYF	TGTGCCAGCAGTGACCAAGCGGGAAGCACAGATACGCAGTATTTT
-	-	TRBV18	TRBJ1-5	CASSPTIDQPQHF	TGTGCCAGCTCCCCTACGATCGATCAGCCCCAGCATTTT
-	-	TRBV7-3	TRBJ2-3	CASSFASSTDTQYF	TGTGCCAGCAGCTTCGCCAGTAGCACAGATACGCAGTATTTT